This passage covers 9 T cell receptor beta chains from one sample sequenced in a study of T cells in Graves' hyperthyroidism and ophthalmopathy. The source material, RNA transcripts, was used to amplify TCR beta CDR3 regions. Researchers ran a first-round RT-PCR on the TCR CDR3 using the HTBI primer set. Using its own MiXCR run on the multiplex PCR reads, TCRdb lists one record per CDR3 protein. The sample lists 300,000 to 400,000 distinct CDR3 sequences, 11% to 15% seen once, with approximately 23% in the top ten. Sequencing was performed on blood. The source of these receptors is a woman aged 25 to 39 with Graves' hyperthyroidism.

This clonotype was seen a handful of times. The CDR3 reads CASSVSAYSYEQYF. DNA for the CDR3: TGTGCCAGCAGCGTATCGGCCTACTCCTACGAGCAGTACTTC. The V call is TRBV9, the J call TRBJ2-7; no definite D call. The CDR3 totals 14 residues. Germline V gene sequence: CDR1 SGDLS, CDR2 YYNGEE. V was cut by 1 base and J by 0 bases, with 8 bases left in between.

This clonotype was picked up a small number of times. The chain joins TRBV18 to TRBJ2-3; no firm D call. Germline lookup yields CDR1 KGHSH and CDR2 LQKENI. V was clipped by 0 bases and J by 3 bases, with 7 bases between them. The CDR3 is 14 amino acids. The CDR3 DNA sequence: TGTGCCAGCTCACCACCGGGCGCTACAGATACGCAGTATTTT. Translation gives CASSPPGATDTQYF.

This clonotype was seen a handful of times. J is TRBJ1-1 and V is TRBV7-9; D not resolved. The CDR3 spans 14 residues. V lost 5 bases and J 1 base, leaving 11 bases between the germline ends. Germline-derived CDR1 and CDR2 are SEHNR and FQNEAQ (reference sequence). The CDR3 DNA is TGTGCCAGCAGCGCACGACTGGGGAACACTGAAGCTTTCTTT. Its protein is CASSARLGNTEAFF.

This clonotype occurred a few times. A much larger clone lies a single base off, so this may be a read error. The V and J genes are TRBV19 and TRBJ2-5; 7 positions match TRBD1. V lost 11 bases, J lost 0 bases, and 9 bases stayed unmatched. Germline loops: CDR1 LNHDA, CDR2 SQIVND (reference sequence). CDR3 length equals 14 residues. CDR3 sequence reads: CAGGPGGNQETQYF. Written as DNA, the CDR3 is TGTGCCGGTGGCCCAGGGGGAAACCAAGAGACCCAGTACTTC.

This chain links TRBV7-8 with TRBJ2-1; 7 bases line up with TRBD1. CDR1 is SGHVS, CDR2 FQNEAQ, per germline. This CDR3 has 16 residues. V was pared by 5 bases and J by 8 bases, with 15 bases of the junction left unmatched. CDR3 DNA sequence: TGTGCCAGCAGCCCCAACTCGGACAGGCTTAGGGATGAGCAGTTCTTC. This codes for CASSPNSDRLRDEQFF. Complete variable domain (other parts from reference TRBV7-8 and TRBJ2-1): GAGVSQSPRYKVAKRGQDVALRCDPISGHVSLFWYQQALGQGPEFLTYFQNEAQLDKSGLPSDRFFAERPEGSVSTLKIQRTQQEDSAVYLCASSPNSDRLRDEQFFGPGTRLTVL.

This clonotype has ten or more counts. The chain couples TRBV2 to TRBJ1-5; 10 bases map to TRBD1. Germline loops: CDR1 SNHLY, CDR2 FYNNEI. The V and J ends lost 8 bases and 6 bases, in that order; junction bases with no gene match: 7. The CDR3 runs to 14 residues. The CDR3 nucleotides are TGTGCCAGCGCGGGACAGGGGTCGGGTCAGCCCCAGCATTTT. This encodes CASAGQGSGQPQHF.

This clonotype was seen at least ten times. The chain joins TRBV30 to TRBJ2-7; D may be TRBD2 (6 bases). Trimming cost V 0 bases and J 6 bases, with 12 bases left between them. The CDR3 is 13 residues long. In germline, CDR1 is GTSNPN, CDR2 SVGIG (reference sequence). CDR3 amino acids: CAWSVGGPAEQYF. Here the CDR3 DNA reads TGTGCCTGGAGTGTAGGAGGGCCGGCCGAGCAGTACTTC. Drawing the rest from reference TRBV30 and TRBJ2-7, the complete variable domain is SQTIHQWPATLVQPVGSPLSLECTVEGTSNPNLYWYRQAAGRGLQLLFYSVGIGQISSEVPQNLSASRPQDRQFILSSKKLLLSDSGFYLCAWSVGGPAEQYFGPGTRLTVT.

The V call is TRBV28, the J call TRBJ1-5; no clear D gene. The V gene's germline CDR1 is MDHEN and CDR2 SYDVKM. V was trimmed by 0 bases and J by 0 bases, leaving 9 bases between them. The CDR3 is 16 amino acids. CDR3: CASSLWSVPSNQPQHF. CDR3 sequence (DNA): TGTGCCAGCAGTTTATGGTCAGTACCTAGCAATCAGCCCCAGCATTTT.

This clonotype was counted a few times. The V gene is TRBV6-1, the J gene TRBJ2-4; 8 bases are shared with TRBD1. Germline loops: CDR1 MNHNS, CDR2 SASEGT. The CDR3 is 16 residues long. J lost 0 bases, V lost 5 bases, and 6 bases had no gene match. Here the CDR3 reads CASSPTGVLAKNIQYF. CDR3 DNA: TGTGCCAGCAGTCCGACAGGGGTTCTAGCCAAAAACATTCAGTACTTC.